These 28 T cell receptor beta chains were all obtained from the same sample, sequenced in a study of vaccination and CD4 T cells after COVID-19. Treatment meaning: roughly 10-day PBMC culture with coronavirus spike peptide pools or control peptides (ViraFEST assay). The Oncomine TCR Beta short-read assay sequenced DNA from cultured CD4+ T cells. One entry per CDR3 protein, called by TCRdb with MiXCR from the PCR reads. Of tens of thousands of distinct CDR3 sequences in the sample, almost 50% were seen once. The antigens for these receptors are not known. The material sequenced was CD4+ T cells from blood, cultured in vitro. These receptors came from a human donor who had recovered from COVID-19.

This clonotype occurred a few times. This chain uses TRBV19 with TRBJ1-5; D not resolved. The germline V gene encodes CDR1 LNHDA and CDR2 SQIVND (reference sequence). CDR3 length: 15 residues. The germline V and J ends were trimmed by 3 bases and 0 bases, with 9 bases remaining between them. As DNA, the CDR3 is TGTGCCAGTAGTATCGTCACCCTTAGCAATCAGCCCCAGCATTTT. Translated, it gives CASSIVTLSNQPQHF.

The V gene is TRBV7-3, the J gene TRBJ2-7; D may be TRBD1 (7 bases). Germline V gene data show CDR1 as SGHTA and CDR2 as FQGTGA. CDR3 size: 14 residues. V lost 3 bases to trimming and J lost 1 base, with 10 bases between them. This CDR3 is CASSFQGGSYEQYF. CDR3 nucleotide sequence: TGTGCCAGCAGCTTTCAGGGGGGATCCTACGAGCAGTACTTC.

J is TRBJ2-7 and V is TRBV30; TRBD2 aligns across 9 bases. The CDR3 has 15 residues. V shed 2 bases, J shed 4 bases, and the junction held 9 bases outside the gene matches. CDR1 is GTSNPN, CDR2 SVGIG, per germline (reference sequence). The CDR3 region is CAWSIYSGSLYEQYF. CDR3 DNA sequence: TGTGCCTGGAGTATCTATAGCGGGAGCCTATACGAGCAGTACTTC.

The chain links TRBV28 to TRBJ1-1; D gene unclear. Per the germline V gene, CDR1 is MDHEN and CDR2 is SYDVKM. This CDR3 is 11 amino acids long. V was cut by 3 bases and J by 10 bases, with 9 bases left in between. The CDR3, as DNA: TGTGCCAGCAGTTTTATAGCCGGAGCTTTCTTT. This translates into CASSFIAGAFF. Filled out from reference TRBV28 and TRBJ1-1, the complete variable domain reads DVKVTQSSRYLVKRTGEKVFLECVQDMDHENMFWYRQDPGLGLRLIYFSYDVKMKEKGDIPEGYSVSREKKERFSLILESASTNQTSMYLCASSFIAGAFFGQGTRLTVV.

This chain connects TRBV10-3 to TRBJ2-7; D possibly corresponds to TRBD2 (5 bases). Trimming stripped 4 bases from V and 5 bases from J, with 12 bases between. From germline, CDR1 is ENHRY and CDR2 SYGVKD. This CDR3 is 13 amino acids long. CDR3 coding DNA: TGTGCCATCAGTGGGACTTCGGGCCACGAGCAGTACTTC. The encoded protein is CAISGTSGHEQYF.

This clonotype is medium-sized. J is TRBJ1-3 and V is TRBV6-1; D not certain. In germline, CDR1 is MNHNS, CDR2 SASEGT. CDR3 size: 14 residues. V dropped 1 base and J dropped 5 bases, with 9 bases sitting between them. The CDR3 sequence is CASSEGADRNTIYF. The DNA for the CDR3 is TGTGCCAGCAGTGAAGGGGCAGATAGAAACACCATATATTTT.

The rearrangement links TRBV10-1 to TRBJ2-7; 10 bases map to TRBD2. Germline V gene data show CDR1 as WNHNN and CDR2 as SYGVQD (reference sequence). Trimming cost V 6 bases and J 2 bases; bases outside gene matches: 4. This CDR3 has 14 amino acids. CDR3 protein: CASRELAGPYEQYF. Here the CDR3 DNA reads TGCGCCAGCAGGGAACTAGCGGGACCCTACGAGCAGTACTTC.

The V gene is TRBV24-1, the J gene TRBJ1-6; D might be TRBD1 (5 bases). This CDR3 contains 15 residues. V lost 9 bases and J lost 9, with 20 bases in between. Germline lookup yields CDR1 KGHDR and CDR2 SFDVKD. CDR3 loop: CATHCACRGISPLHF. The DNA of the CDR3 is TGTGCCACCCACTGTGCATGTCGGGGGATTTCACCCCTCCACTTT.

This rearrangement joins TRBV20-1 to TRBJ2-1; the match to TRBD2 covers 8 bases. The CDR3 totals 16 residues. The trim removed 1 base at V and 9 bases at J, leaving 14 bases unmatched. Germline CDR1 DFQATT, CDR2 SNEGSKA (reference sequence). The CDR3, as DNA: TGCAGTGCTAGAGGCACCGGGAGCGGGAGTGGGACTGAGCAGTTCTTC. Its translation is CSARGTGSGSGTEQFF.

This clonotype came up a few times. CDR3 in DNA: TGTGCCAGCAGTCCAAGAGGACAGGCAAGCAATCAGCCCCAGCATTTT. Protein sequence: CASSPRGQASNQPQHF. The chain couples TRBV27 to TRBJ1-5, with 7 bases matching TRBD1. J was trimmed by 1 base and V by 5 bases; bases with no gene match: 8. The CDR3 sequence is 16 residues long. Germline values: CDR1 MNHEY, CDR2 SMNVEV (reference sequence).

This sequence joins TRBV11-2 and TRBJ2-2; D ambiguous. CDR3 length: 14 amino acids. CDR1 is SGHAT and CDR2 is FQNNGV in the germline V gene. V was trimmed by 6 bases and J by 1 base, leaving 9 bases between them. The CDR3 DNA reads TGTGCCAGCAGTCTGGGCCGGAACACCGGGGAGCTGTTTTTT. This gives the protein CASSLGRNTGELFF.

The rearrangement joins TRBV2 to TRBJ2-2; D might be TRBD2 (5 bases). With 4 bases removed from V and 1 base from J, the gap between germline ends came to 10 bases. The CDR3 is 15 residues long. From germline, CDR1 is SNHLY and CDR2 FYNNEI. CDR3 in DNA: TGTGCCAGCAGTGTCGCGGGCGTGAACACCGGGGAGCTGTTTTTT. Translated: CASSVAGVNTGELFF.

The DNA for the CDR3 is TGTGCCAGCAGTTTCGCACAGACTAACTATGGCTACACCTTC. Protein: CASSFAQTNYGYTF. The J gene is TRBJ1-2, the V gene TRBV28; D gene uncertain. CDR1 MDHEN and CDR2 SYDVKM come from the germline V gene. This CDR3 region has 14 residues. The germline V and J ends were trimmed by 3 bases and 0 bases, with 8 bases remaining between them.

Only a few counts were recorded for this clonotype. V usage is TRBV7-9 and J usage is TRBJ1-1, with D hard to call. V lost 1 base and J lost 1, with 4 bases in between. This CDR3 has 13 residues. Germline V gene sequence: CDR1 SEHNR, CDR2 FQNEAQ (reference sequence). The CDR3 DNA reads TGTGCCAGCAGCTTAGAAGGGAACACTGAAGCTTTCTTT. Its protein is CASSLEGNTEAFF.

V gene TRBV6-1 combines with J gene TRBJ2-4, with D unresolved. CDR3 length equals 17 residues. The germline gives CDR1 MNHNS, CDR2 SASEGT. V dropped 0 bases and J dropped 0 bases, with 12 bases sitting between them. The CDR3 protein is CASSEAMDLLAKNIQYF. CDR3 DNA sequence: TGTGCCAGCAGTGAAGCGATGGATCTGCTAGCCAAAAACATTCAGTACTTC.

The chain links TRBV7-8 to TRBJ1-6, with TRBD1 matching over 7 bases. The CDR3 runs 17 residues. CDR1 and CDR2 from the germline V gene are SGHVS and FQNEAQ. The V gene end was trimmed by 5 bases and the J gene end by 9 bases; junction bases not matched to a gene: 16. The CDR3 loop is CASSPEGGGVGGSPLHF. The CDR3 DNA follows: TGTGCCAGCAGCCCGGAAGGGGGCGGGGTGGGGGGTTCACCCCTCCACTTT.

This chain uses TRBV6-5 with TRBJ2-3, with D possibly matching TRBD2 (5 bases). V lost 2 bases and J lost 5, with 5 bases in between. The germline CDR1 and CDR2 sequences are MNHEY and SVGAGI. The CDR3 consists of 12 residues. CDR3 residues: CASSYRGDTQYF. Here the CDR3 DNA reads TGTGCCAGCAGTTACCGGGGAGATACGCAGTATTTT.

This chain links TRBV20-1 with TRBJ2-5, with TRBD2 identical over 8 bases. Germline-derived CDR1 and CDR2 are DFQATT and SNEGSKA (reference sequence). The CDR3 is made up of 13 amino acids. V shed 7 bases and J 0 bases; nucleotides not matched to a gene: 4. The CDR3 here is CSGERENQETQYF. For the CDR3, the DNA is TGCAGTGGGGAGCGGGAGAACCAAGAGACCCAGTACTTC.

The chain uses TRBV5-1 and TRBJ1-2; TRBD1 matches at 9 bases. There are 14 residues in the CDR3. Germline V CDR1 and CDR2: SGHRS, YFSETQ. V lost 6 bases, J lost 5 bases, and 8 bases stayed unmatched. The CDR3 protein is CASTTVTGGYGYTF. For the CDR3, the DNA is TGCGCCAGCACCACGGTGACAGGGGGGTATGGCTACACCTTC.

This clonotype was seen only a few times. This rearrangement joins TRBV12-3 or TRBV12-4 to TRBJ1-3; D gene unclear. The CDR3 consists of 12 residues. V dropped 5 bases and J dropped 5 bases, with 7 bases sitting between them. CDR3: CASSIGRNTIYF. The CDR3 DNA is TGTGCCAGCAGTATCGGGAGAAACACCATATATTTT.

The chain recombines TRBV5-1 with TRBJ2-2; tentative D call: TRBD1 (6 bases). This CDR3 is built from 16 residues. Trimming took off 5 bases at V and 4 bases at J, with 18 bases between the two ends. The V gene's germline CDR1 is SGHRS and CDR2 YFSETQ. The CDR3 DNA follows: TGCGCCAGCAGATCTCCGGGACACGAGAGCACCGGGGAGCTGTTTTTT. Translated, it gives CASRSPGHESTGELFF.

V gene TRBV20-1 combines with J gene TRBJ1-5; D is possibly TRBD1 (6 bases). V shed 6 bases and J shed 7 bases, with 19 bases lying between them. Germline CDR1 DFQATT, CDR2 SNEGSKA (reference sequence). The CDR3 is 14 residues long. The CDR3 region is CSAYRELEGQPQHF. DNA for the CDR3: TGCAGTGCGTACAGGGAATTAGAGGGACAGCCCCAGCATTTT.

The V call is TRBV21-1, the J call TRBJ1-1. TRBV21-1 counts as a pseudogene. The CDR3 is 17 amino acids. The CDR3 is CASNLTVRESMNTEAFF. The CDR3 region has the DNA TGTGCCAGCAACCTAACCGTTAGGGAATCCATGAACACTGAAGCTTTCTTT.

The V and J genes are TRBV14 and TRBJ2-3; D is ambiguous. V was trimmed by 0 bases and J by 6 bases, leaving 7 bases between them. The CDR3 has 13 residues. Looked up from germline, CDR1 is SGHDN and CDR2 is FVKESK. The chain's CDR3 is CASSQDLVDTQYF. In DNA form, the CDR3 reads TGTGCCAGCAGCCAAGATCTCGTGGATACGCAGTATTTT.

This chain joins TRBV11-2 and TRBJ1-2; D not certain. The CDR3 runs to 15 residues. The V gene lost 5 bases and the J gene lost 13 bases, with 26 bases spanning the gap. Germline values: CDR1 SGHAT, CDR2 FQNNGV. CDR3 loop: CASSPPRAVVLRRTF. The DNA for the CDR3 is TGTGCCAGCAGCCCCCCGCGGGCAGTCGTCTTGCGTCGCACCTTC.

This clonotype was seen a few times. The chain uses TRBV27 and TRBJ1-2; D uncertain. There are 16 residues in the CDR3. Per the germline V gene, CDR1 is MNHEY and CDR2 is SMNVEV (reference sequence). V was pared by 3 bases and J by 2 bases, with 16 bases between. CDR3 nucleotides: TGTGCCAGCAGTTTTAACCCCCCTTCGGGGAACTATGGCTACACCTTC. This codes for CASSFNPPSGNYGYTF.

A few counts support this clonotype. The V and J genes are TRBV19 and TRBJ2-3, with 7 positions matching TRBD2. The CDR3 is 14 residues long. Germline V CDR1 and CDR2: LNHDA, SQIVND (reference sequence). Losses at the gene ends were 10 bases for V and 4 bases for J; bases not matched to a gene: 11. The CDR3 sequence is CATKSGIGADTQYF. CDR3 DNA: TGTGCCACCAAGAGCGGGATAGGGGCAGATACGCAGTATTTT.

This rearrangement joins TRBV28 to TRBJ1-1; D ambiguous. Germline lookup yields CDR1 MDHEN and CDR2 SYDVKM. The CDR3 sequence is 16 residues long. Trimming removed 5 bases from V and 1 base from J, with 17 bases in between. The CDR3 reads CASSPVDPTTNTEAFF. CDR3 DNA: TGTGCCAGCAGTCCCGTAGACCCGACGACGAACACTGAAGCTTTCTTT. Looking up the rest from reference TRBV28 and TRBJ1-1 gives the full variable domain: DVKVTQSSRYLVKRTGEKVFLECVQDMDHENMFWYRQDPGLGLRLIYFSYDVKMKEKGDIPEGYSVSREKKERFSLILESASTNQTSMYLCASSPVDPTTNTEAFFGQGTRLTVV.